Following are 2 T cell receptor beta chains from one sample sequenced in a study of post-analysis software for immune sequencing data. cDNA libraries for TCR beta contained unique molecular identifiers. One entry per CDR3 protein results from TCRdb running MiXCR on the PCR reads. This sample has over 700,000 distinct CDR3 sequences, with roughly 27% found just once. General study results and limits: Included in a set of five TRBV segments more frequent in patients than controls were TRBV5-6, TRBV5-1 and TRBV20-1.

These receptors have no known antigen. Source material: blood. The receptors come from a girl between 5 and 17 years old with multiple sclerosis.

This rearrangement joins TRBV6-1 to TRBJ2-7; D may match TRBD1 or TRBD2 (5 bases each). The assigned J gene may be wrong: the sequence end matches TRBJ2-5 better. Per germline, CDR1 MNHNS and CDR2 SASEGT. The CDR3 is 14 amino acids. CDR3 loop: CASSGRGGSETQYF. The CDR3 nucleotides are TGTGCCAGCAGCGGCCGTGGGGGAAGCGAGACCCAGTACTTC.

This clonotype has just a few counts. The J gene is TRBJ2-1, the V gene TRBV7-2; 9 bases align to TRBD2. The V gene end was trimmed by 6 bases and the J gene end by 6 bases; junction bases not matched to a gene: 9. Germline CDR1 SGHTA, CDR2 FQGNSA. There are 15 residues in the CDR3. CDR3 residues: CASRPGLAPGNEQFF. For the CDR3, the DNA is TGTGCCAGCAGACCGGGACTAGCACCGGGCAATGAGCAGTTCTTC.